This T cell receptor (beta chain) was sequenced for a study of technical replicates of blood from a few donors. The CDR3 sequence is 15 residues long. Per germline, CDR1 SGHNT and CDR2 YYREEE (reference sequence). V gave up 4 bases and J gave up 4 bases; unmatched junction bases: 10. The table came from immunoSEQ multiplex PCR; TCRdb's copy has only in-frame clones and leaves some out. The sample carries 65,000 to 95,000 clones, roughly 98% recorded once. This chain joins TRBV5-4 and TRBJ1-2, with 7 bases identical to TRBD1. This receptor was identified in a human donor in good health. The sequenced sample was T cells isolated from PBMCs. The CDR3 DNA reads TGTGCCAGCAGCGCCGGGACAGAAAAGTTCTATGGCTACACCTTC. This sequence encodes CASSAGTEKFYGYTF.